The entry below describes one T cell receptor beta chain. Its antigen is unknown. TCRdb's copy holds only in-frame clones and misses some; the assay was immunoSEQ multiplex PCR. The data hold about 83,000 clones, with around 87% observed a single time. This record belongs to a study of T cell responses to AZD1222 COVID-19 vaccine. Study findings and constraints: Repertoire samples came only from after the peak T cell response. Close to half of spike-specific TCRs reportedly recognize unmutated variant regions.

The TCR sequence derives from an adult in good health. This specimen was peripheral blood, taken on day 0 of MenACWY control vaccination.

In DNA, the CDR3 is TGTGCCAGTAGAAGACTAGCGGGAGTTCCCAATGAGCAGTTCTTC. Translating gives CASRRLAGVPNEQFF. This rearrangement joins TRBV19 to TRBJ2-1; TRBD2 aligns across 12 bases. V lost 6 bases, J lost 6 bases, and 6 bases stayed unmatched. This CDR3 has 15 residues. Looked up from germline, CDR1 is LNHDA and CDR2 is SQIVND (reference sequence).